These T cell receptor beta chains were read from a single sample in a study of blood T cell repertoires in COVID-19. Libraries were prepared by immunoSEQ multiplex PCR; TCRdb keeps only in-frame clonotypes and omits some of them. The profile shows 130,000 or so clones, almost 70% of them singletons. Material for sequencing was peripheral blood. The receptors were sampled from an older woman with acute or convalescent COVID-19. CDR3s include the opening cysteine and the closing phenylalanine or tryptophan. D genes are given only for firm matches. A row's size may be missing; if present it is once, few, many or a size class.

CASSPLLARSTGELFF,TGCGCCAGCAGCCCGCTACTAGCGAGGTCCACCGGGGAGCTGTTTTTT,.,TRBD2,TRBJ2-2,TRBV5-1
CASSPDRLGNTIYF,TGTGCCAGCAGCCCGGACAGGTTGGGAAACACCATATATTTT,.,TRBD1,TRBJ1-3,TRBV7-9
CASSLAGGNYEQYF,TGTGCCAGCAGTTTAGCGGGAGGTAACTACGAGCAGTACTTC,.,TRBD2,TRBJ2-7,TRBV27
CASSLPGVTDTQYF,TGTGCCAGCAGCTTACCGGGAGTGACAGATACGCAGTATTTT,.,.,TRBJ2-3,TRBV7-3
CASSYRGPLHF,TGTGCCAGCAGTTACAGGGGACCCCTCCACTTT,.,TRBD1,TRBJ1-6,TRBV2
CASTTDPQFPYGYTF,TGTGCCAGTACCACAGATCCTCAGTTCCCCTATGGCTACACCTTC,few,.,TRBJ1-2,TRBV6-5
CSAIRGDGYTF,TGCAGTGCTATACGGGGGGATGGCTACACCTTC,.,.,TRBJ1-2,TRBV20-1
CASSPGQGKEKLFF,TGTGCCAGCAGCCCGGGACAGGGGAAGGAAAAACTGTTTTTT,.,TRBD1,TRBJ1-4,TRBV7-9
CASTTGRYEQYF,TGTGCCAGCACGACAGGGAGGTACGAGCAGTACTTC,.,.,TRBJ2-7,TRBV18
CASSFDRGVGTEAFF,TGTGCCAGTAGTTTTGACAGGGGAGTCGGCACTGAAGCTTTCTTT,.,TRBD1,TRBJ1-1,TRBV19
CASSLSGGAGIEQFF,TGTGCCAGCAGTCTAAGCGGGGGGGCCGGTATTGAGCAGTTCTTC,.,TRBD2,TRBJ2-1,TRBV5-4
CASSDFRVVFTEAFF,TGTGCCAGCAGCGACTTCAGGGTGGTGTTCACTGAAGCTTTCTTT,.,.,TRBJ1-1,TRBV7-9
CASSLREGSYEQYF,TGCGCCAGCAGCCTGCGTGAGGGCTCCTACGAGCAGTACTTC,.,.,TRBJ2-7,TRBV4-1
CASSHRRHYEQYF,TGCGCCAGCAGCCACAGGCGCCACTACGAGCAGTACTTC,.,.,TRBJ2-7,TRBV4-1
CASSIRLTGGYYEQYF,TGTGCCAGTAGTATACGCCTGACAGGGGGGTACTACGAGCAGTACTTC,.,TRBD1,TRBJ2-7,TRBV19
CASSQGARDWTDTQYF,TGTGCCAGCAGCCAAGGCGCCAGGGACTGGACAGATACGCAGTATTTT,.,.,TRBJ2-3,TRBV3-1/TRBV3-2
CASSSGTAYGYTF,TGTGCCAGCAGCTCCGGGACAGCCTATGGCTACACCTTC,.,TRBD1,TRBJ1-2,TRBV12-3/TRBV12-4
CASSLGGSGSPLHF,TGTGCCAGCAGTTTAGGAGGCTCAGGTTCACCCCTCCACTTT,few,.,TRBJ1-6,TRBV27
CASSFTFYEQYF,TGTGCCAGCAGTTTTACATTCTACGAGCAGTACTTC,many,.,TRBJ2-7,TRBV28
CASSYSGREQYF,TGTGCCAGCAGTTACTCGGGGCGGGAGCAGTACTTC,.,.,TRBJ2-7,TRBV6-5